The rows below give T cell receptor beta chains drawn from one sample of a study of T-cell reconstitution after alpha-beta-depleted transplantation in children. MiXCR, run by TCRdb on the PCR reads, gives a single entry per CDR3 protein. The table includes 200,000 to 300,000 distinct CDR3 sequences, approximately 12% detected once. The sample in question was PBMCs from the stem cell graft donor, obtained from the stem cell graft. These receptors were obtained from a human donor who donated a stem cell graft to a child with acute lymphoblastic leukemia. CDR3s include the opening cysteine and the closing phenylalanine or tryptophan. The order of the fields is CDR3 protein, CDR3 DNA, D gene, V gene, J gene, clone size. D genes are given only for firm matches. A row's size may be missing; if present it is once, few, many or a size class.

CDR3 protein: CSARGQGVDTGELFF
CDR3 DNA: TGCAGTGCTAGGGGTCAGGGGGTGGACACCGGGGAGCTGTTTTTT
D gene: TRBD1
V gene: TRBV20-1
J gene: TRBJ2-2
clone size: many

CDR3 protein: CASRRTGGYDTQYF
CDR3 DNA: TGTGCCAGCAGGCGGACAGGGGGCTATGATACGCAGTATTTT
D gene: TRBD1
V gene: TRBV27
J gene: TRBJ2-3
clone size: many

CDR3 protein: CASSLVWRGADNEQFF
CDR3 DNA: TGTGCCAGCAGCTTAGTATGGAGGGGGGCTGACAATGAGCAGTTCTTC
D gene: NA
V gene: TRBV7-2
J gene: TRBJ2-1
clone size: many

CDR3 protein: CASSPQENTEAFF
CDR3 DNA: TGTGCCAGCTCACCTCAGGAGAACACTGAAGCTTTCTTT
D gene: NA
V gene: TRBV18
J gene: TRBJ1-1
clone size: few

CDR3 protein: CSASGTGLNQPQHF
CDR3 DNA: TGCAGTGCTAGTGGGACAGGATTAAATCAGCCCCAGCATTTT
D gene: TRBD1
V gene: TRBV20-1
J gene: TRBJ1-5
clone size: many

CDR3 protein: CASSLVSGVPDNEQFF
CDR3 DNA: TGTGCCAGCAGCTTAGTTAGCGGGGTCCCCGACAATGAGCAGTTCTTC
D gene: TRBD2
V gene: TRBV7-9
J gene: TRBJ2-1
clone size: many

CDR3 protein: CASSLSLSGNTIYF
CDR3 DNA: TGTGCCAGCAGCTTATCGCTCTCTGGAAACACCATATATTTT
D gene: NA
V gene: TRBV7-2
J gene: TRBJ1-3
clone size: many

CDR3 protein: CASSFGTPTDTQYF
CDR3 DNA: TGTGCCAGCAGCTTCGGGACCCCCACAGATACGCAGTATTTT
D gene: NA
V gene: TRBV11-3
J gene: TRBJ2-3
clone size: few

CDR3 protein: CATSRAPGTSVSYSYNEQFF
CDR3 DNA: TGTGCCACCAGCAGGGCTCCCGGGACTAGCGTCTCGTACTCCTACAATGAGCAGTTCTTC
D gene: TRBD2
V gene: TRBV15
J gene: TRBJ2-1
clone size: many

CDR3 protein: CASNESGGYGYTF
CDR3 DNA: TGTGCCAGCAACGAATCTGGCGGCTATGGCTACACCTTC
D gene: NA
V gene: TRBV6-1
J gene: TRBJ1-2
clone size: many

CDR3 protein: CASSLNRGAPRTDTQYF
CDR3 DNA: TGTGCCAGCAGTTTAAATCGGGGGGCGCCACGGACAGATACGCAGTATTTT
D gene: NA
V gene: TRBV12-3/TRBV12-4
J gene: TRBJ2-3
clone size: many

CDR3 protein: CASTPDRGGQPQHF
CDR3 DNA: TGTGCCAGCACCCCGGACAGGGGCGGACAGCCCCAGCATTTT
D gene: TRBD1
V gene: TRBV12-3/TRBV12-4
J gene: TRBJ1-5
clone size: many

CDR3 protein: CSVAGEGNQPQHF
CDR3 DNA: TGCAGCGTTGCAGGGGAGGGCAATCAGCCCCAGCATTTT
D gene: NA
V gene: TRBV29-1
J gene: TRBJ1-5
clone size: many

CDR3 protein: CSGWTGRFNNEQFF
CDR3 DNA: TGCAGCGGATGGACAGGGCGGTTCAACAATGAGCAGTTCTTC
D gene: TRBD1
V gene: TRBV29-1
J gene: TRBJ2-1
clone size: NA

CDR3 protein: CASSLKISYEQYF
CDR3 DNA: TGTGCCAGCAGTTTAAAAATTTCCTACGAGCAGTACTTC
D gene: NA
V gene: TRBV27
J gene: TRBJ2-7
clone size: many

CDR3 protein: CSVEDSAGDGYTF
CDR3 DNA: TGCAGCGTTGAAGATTCTGCAGGGGACGGCTACACCTTC
D gene: NA
V gene: TRBV29-1
J gene: TRBJ1-2
clone size: NA

CDR3 protein: CASSQDRAGAAYEQYF
CDR3 DNA: TGCGCCAGCAGCCAAGATCGCGCGGGAGCAGCTTACGAGCAGTACTTC
D gene: TRBD2
V gene: TRBV4-3
J gene: TRBJ2-7
clone size: few

CDR3 protein: CASSLVPEPTYEQYF
CDR3 DNA: TGTGCCAGCAGTTTGGTCCCAGAACCGACCTACGAGCAGTACTTC
D gene: NA
V gene: TRBV12-3/TRBV12-4
J gene: TRBJ2-7
clone size: many

CDR3 protein: CASSSGTGRHEQFF
CDR3 DNA: TGTGCCAGCAGTTCCGGGACAGGGAGACATGAGCAGTTCTTC
D gene: TRBD1
V gene: TRBV28
J gene: TRBJ2-1
clone size: many

CDR3 protein: CSAGRERRSYEQYF
CDR3 DNA: TGCAGTGCTGGACGGGAGAGGAGATCCTACGAGCAGTACTTC
D gene: NA
V gene: TRBV20-1
J gene: TRBJ2-7
clone size: many

CDR3 protein: CSASAGEETQYF
CDR3 DNA: TGCAGTGCTTCCGCGGGGGAGGAGACCCAGTACTTC
D gene: TRBD2
V gene: TRBV20-1
J gene: TRBJ2-5
clone size: many

CDR3 protein: CSVFGGRGRETQYF
CDR3 DNA: TGCAGCGTTTTTGGGGGCCGAGGTCGGGAGACCCAGTACTTC
D gene: NA
V gene: TRBV29-1
J gene: TRBJ2-5
clone size: many

CDR3 protein: CATLPGLAGAGTDTQYF
CDR3 DNA: TGTGCCACCTTACCGGGACTAGCGGGAGCGGGCACAGATACGCAGTATTTT
D gene: NA
V gene: TRBV21-1
J gene: TRBJ2-3
clone size: many

CDR3 protein: CASSPRNHQETQYF
CDR3 DNA: TGTGCCAGCAGCCCACGGAACCACCAAGAGACCCAGTACTTC
D gene: NA
V gene: TRBV5-5
J gene: TRBJ2-5
clone size: many

CDR3 protein: CASSLAEAAAQYF
CDR3 DNA: TGTGCCAGCAGTTTAGCAGAGGCCGCAGCGCAGTACTTC
D gene: NA
V gene: TRBV12-3/TRBV12-4
J gene: TRBJ2-7
clone size: many

CDR3 protein: CASSVARDRQSYNSPLHF
CDR3 DNA: TGTGCCAGCAGCGTAGCTAGAGACAGGCAGAGCTATAATTCACCCCTCCACTTT
D gene: NA
V gene: TRBV9
J gene: TRBJ1-6
clone size: NA

CDR3 protein: CASSSRSGANVLTF
CDR3 DNA: TGTGCCAGCAGTAGCCGGTCTGGGGCCAACGTCCTGACTTTC
D gene: NA
V gene: TRBV12-3/TRBV12-4
J gene: TRBJ2-6
clone size: many

CDR3 protein: CASSRTGDYEQYF
CDR3 DNA: TGTGCCAGCAGTAGGACAGGGGACTACGAGCAGTACTTC
D gene: TRBD1
V gene: TRBV28
J gene: TRBJ2-7
clone size: many

CDR3 protein: CASSHSGGLAGVPYEQYF
CDR3 DNA: TGTGCCAGCTCTCACAGCGGAGGGCTAGCGGGAGTCCCCTACGAGCAGTACTTC
D gene: TRBD2
V gene: TRBV18
J gene: TRBJ2-7
clone size: NA

CDR3 protein: CASSESSGGFETQYF
CDR3 DNA: TGCGCCAGCAGCGAATCGTCCGGCGGTTTTGAGACCCAGTACTTC
D gene: NA
V gene: TRBV5-1
J gene: TRBJ2-5
clone size: many

CDR3 protein: CASRPQGEETQYF
CDR3 DNA: TGTGCCAGCAGACCGCAGGGGGAAGAGACCCAGTACTTC
D gene: TRBD1
V gene: TRBV28
J gene: TRBJ2-5
clone size: NA

CDR3 protein: CSVTVHGLSTGELFF
CDR3 DNA: TGCAGCGTTACGGTCCACGGTCTCAGCACCGGGGAGCTGTTTTTT
D gene: NA
V gene: TRBV29-1
J gene: TRBJ2-2
clone size: many

CDR3 protein: CASSVAKTATSRGNEQFF
CDR3 DNA: TGTGCCAGCAGCGTAGCTAAGACAGCGACTAGCAGGGGCAATGAGCAGTTCTTC
D gene: NA
V gene: TRBV9
J gene: TRBJ2-1
clone size: few

CDR3 protein: CSASLQATNEKLFF
CDR3 DNA: TGCAGTGCTAGTTTACAGGCAACTAATGAAAAACTGTTTTTT
D gene: NA
V gene: TRBV20-1
J gene: TRBJ1-4
clone size: NA

CDR3 protein: CASSLAGQGARGYTF
CDR3 DNA: TGCGCCAGCAGCTTGGCCGGACAGGGGGCTAGGGGCTACACCTTC
D gene: TRBD1
V gene: TRBV5-1
J gene: TRBJ1-2
clone size: NA

CDR3 protein: CATWLGNRGEQFF
CDR3 DNA: TGCGCCACCTGGCTCGGGAATCGCGGTGAGCAGTTCTTC
D gene: NA
V gene: TRBV10-2
J gene: TRBJ2-1
clone size: NA

CDR3 protein: CASSYGSGTDTQYF
CDR3 DNA: TGTGCCAGCAGTTACGGGTCTGGCACAGATACGCAGTATTTT
D gene: NA
V gene: TRBV6-5
J gene: TRBJ2-3
clone size: many

CDR3 protein: CASGTDLAGELFF
CDR3 DNA: TGTGCTAGCGGGACAGATCTAGCCGGGGAGCTGTTTTTT
D gene: TRBD1
V gene: TRBV12-5
J gene: TRBJ2-2
clone size: many

CDR3 protein: CSARDGIGTGGLDTQYF
CDR3 DNA: TGCAGTGCTAGAGATGGGATTGGGACAGGGGGTTTGGATACGCAGTATTTT
D gene: TRBD1
V gene: TRBV20-1
J gene: TRBJ2-3
clone size: many

CDR3 protein: CSVESGYEQYF
CDR3 DNA: TGCAGCGTTGAAAGTGGTTACGAGCAGTACTTC
D gene: NA
V gene: TRBV29-1
J gene: TRBJ2-7
clone size: many

CDR3 protein: CASSRPAGGRTGELFF
CDR3 DNA: TGTGCCAGCAGCCGCCCAGCGGGAGGCCGGACCGGGGAGCTGTTTTTT
D gene: TRBD2
V gene: TRBV5-4
J gene: TRBJ2-2
clone size: NA

CDR3 protein: CASSLDSNSPLHF
CDR3 DNA: TGCGCCAGCAGCTTGGACAGCAATTCACCCCTCCACTTT
D gene: NA
V gene: TRBV5-1
J gene: TRBJ1-6
clone size: many

CDR3 protein: CASSIADRRSYEQYF
CDR3 DNA: TGTGCCAGCAGTATCGCTGACAGGCGATCCTACGAGCAGTACTTC
D gene: NA
V gene: TRBV6-2/TRBV6-3
J gene: TRBJ2-7
clone size: many